This TCR beta chain was found in a study of cytomegalovirus exposure and HLA in healthy donors. Study background: Around 85 million unique TCR sequences came from HLA-typed donors in an early release.

A remark on this clone: Its specificity is unknown.

CDR3 length: 16 residues. Per germline, CDR1 LNHDA and CDR2 SQIVND (reference sequence). V lost 0 bases and J 4 bases, leaving 10 bases between the germline ends. Study-wide points: Most TCR sequences showed up rarely, but some public TCRs showed up in many donors. Most CMV-associated TCR beta chains appeared HLA-restricted in a later analysis. It was reportedly the case that the classifier diagnosed cytomegalovirus status with high specificity and sensitivity.

The PCR made use of 60 Vbeta and 13 Jbeta primers. Generated by immunoSEQ multiplex PCR, the TCRdb table keeps only in-frame clones and is missing some. The data show approximately 100,000 clones, approximately 75% seen once. Sequencing was done on a sample of PBMCs. This TCR was sampled from a middle-aged woman in good health and CMV-seronegative. This chain links TRBV19 with TRBJ2-6; possible D gene TRBD1, 6 bases. The CDR3, as DNA: TGTGCCAGTAGTATAGATCCGGGGACAGGGGCCAACGTCCTGACTTTC. It encodes CASSIDPGTGANVLTF. Full variable domain (missing parts from reference TRBV19 and TRBJ2-6): DGGITQSPKYLFRKEGQNVTLSCEQNLNHDAMYWYRQDPGQGLRLIYYSQIVNDFQKGDIAEGYSVSREKKESFPLTVTSAQKNPTAFYLCASSIDPGTGANVLTFGAGSRLTVL.